The 23 T cell receptor beta chains below come from one sample, sequenced in a study of cytotoxic CD8 clonotypes in ibrutinib-treated CLL. TCRdb keeps only in-frame clones here, not all; method: immunoSEQ multiplex PCR. The sample carries some 290,000 clones, about 80% recorded once. The sample here was PBMCs, taken before ibrutinib treatment. The receptors were gathered from a human donor with chronic lymphocytic leukemia.

The chain joins TRBV4-1 to TRBJ2-3; TRBD2 agrees at 9 bases. From germline, CDR1 is MGHRA and CDR2 YSYEKL. The CDR3 is 18 residues long. The V gene end was trimmed by 1 base and the J gene end by 5 bases; junction bases not matched to a gene: 13. CDR3 residues: CASSQGDWREGRGDTQYF. The CDR3 coding sequence is TGCGCCAGCAGCCAAGGGGATTGGCGGGAGGGCCGGGGAGATACGCAGTATTTT.

The chain links TRBV4-1 to TRBJ2-7, with D possibly TRBD1 on 5 matching bases. CDR1 MGHRA and CDR2 YSYEKL come from the germline V gene. Trimming removed 1 base at V and 1 base at J, with 23 bases between. The CDR3 runs to 19 residues. In DNA, the CDR3 is TGCGCCAGCAGCCAAGGGATACAGGCAGCCCAATGGTGGTCCTACGAGCAGTACTTC. As protein: CASSQGIQAAQWWSYEQYF.

This clone was detected once. The chain links TRBV5-4 to TRBJ2-7, with D unclear. Trimming stripped 0 bases from V and 8 bases from J, with 18 bases between. The CDR3 sequence is 15 residues long. CDR1 and CDR2 (germline): SGHNT, YYREEE (reference sequence). The CDR3 coding sequence is TGTGCCAGCAGCTTGGAAGGTGTGCAGACCGCTAAGCAGTACTTC. Protein sequence: CASSLEGVQTAKQYF.

This clone was seen a few times. The gene calls are TRBV7-9 and TRBJ1-1; no clear D. V was trimmed by 5 bases and J by 5 bases, leaving 15 bases between them. The CDR3 contains 14 residues. The germline gives CDR1 SEHNR, CDR2 FQNEAQ (reference sequence). CDR3 DNA sequence: TGTGCCAGCAGCGGAAGCCACTGGAGGACTGAAGCTTTCTTT. Translation gives CASSGSHWRTEAFF.

This clone was observed a few times. The gene calls are TRBV4-2 and TRBJ1-5; D is uncertain. The germline V gene encodes CDR1 LGHNA and CDR2 YNFKEQ. Deletions cut 3 bases from V and 4 bases from J, with 4 bases between. The CDR3 contains 12 residues. CDR3: CASSHRNQPQHF. In DNA, the CDR3 is TGTGCCAGCAGCCACAGAAATCAGCCCCAGCATTTT.

The genes are TRBV19 and TRBJ1-5; TRBD1 is a possible D gene (6 bases). The CDR3 runs 15 residues. Trimming took off 5 bases at V and 0 bases at J, with 11 bases between the two ends. In germline, CDR1 is LNHDA, CDR2 SQIVND (reference sequence). The CDR3: CASSSQTGSNQPQHF. CDR3 coding DNA: TGTGCCAGTAGTTCGCAGACAGGTAGCAATCAGCCCCAGCATTTT.

The rearrangement joins TRBV7-8 to TRBJ1-1, with no clear D. The CDR3 sequence is 13 residues long. Germline loops: CDR1 SGHVS, CDR2 FQNEAQ. V lost 3 bases and J 2 bases, leaving 7 bases between the germline ends. The DNA of the CDR3 is TGTGCCAGCAGCTTCCAGCCAAACACTGAAGCTTTCTTT. Translating it yields CASSFQPNTEAFF. The full variable domain, with the rest looked up from reference TRBV7-8 and TRBJ1-1, is GAGVSQSPRYKVAKRGQDVALRCDPISGHVSLFWYQQALGQGPEFLTYFQNEAQLDKSGLPSDRFFAERPEGSVSTLKIQRTQQEDSAVYLCASSFQPNTEAFFGQGTRLTVV.

The chain uses TRBV9 and TRBJ2-7; 10 nucleotides line up with TRBD2. The CDR3 contains 15 residues. The V gene's germline CDR1 is SGDLS and CDR2 YYNGEE. V gave up 2 bases and J gave up 3 bases; unmatched junction bases: 5. CDR3 residues: CASSVSSGSLYEQYF. For the CDR3, the DNA is TGTGCCAGCAGCGTTTCTAGCGGGAGTCTCTACGAGCAGTACTTC.

The V call is TRBV10-3, the J call TRBJ1-5; no definite D call. V shed 0 bases and J shed 4 bases, with 1 base lying between them. There are 12 residues in the CDR3. Per germline, CDR1 ENHRY and CDR2 SYGVKD. CDR3 protein: CAISESNQPQHF. Here the CDR3 DNA reads TGTGCCATCAGTGAGTCGAATCAGCCCCAGCATTTT.

V gene TRBV7-3 combines with J gene TRBJ2-1, with TRBD2 matching 8 bases. Germline V lookup: CDR1 SGHTA, CDR2 FQGTGA. This CDR3 region has 14 residues. The junction had 3 bases not matched to a gene; V was cut back by 2 bases and J by 6 bases. CDR3 loop: CASSLPGLGNEQFF. The CDR3 coding sequence is TGTGCCAGCAGCTTACCGGGACTAGGCAATGAGCAGTTCTTC.

In this sample, this clone turned up once. In the same sample, other DNA sequences code for this CDR3. CDR3 loop: CASSIGENTEAFF. Here the CDR3 DNA reads TGTGCCAGTAGTATTGGGGAGAACACTGAAGCTTTCTTT. The chain couples TRBV19 to TRBJ1-1; D remains unclear. Germline values: CDR1 LNHDA, CDR2 SQIVND (reference sequence). Trimming stripped 3 bases from V and 1 base from J, with 6 bases between. CDR3 length: 13 amino acids.

This clone has more than one count but fewer than ten. CDR3 DNA: TGTGCCAGCAGCCCGCCGACCTCCGAAGCTTTCTTT. The encoded protein is CASSPPTSEAFF. This chain joins TRBV9 and TRBJ1-1; D unclear. V dropped 4 bases and J dropped 8 bases, with 12 bases sitting between them. The CDR3 runs to 12 residues. Per the germline V gene, CDR1 is SGDLS and CDR2 is YYNGEE. The full variable domain, its missing parts supplied by reference TRBV9 and TRBJ1-1, is DSGVTQTPKHLITATGQRVTLRCSPRSGDLSVYWYQQSLDQGLQFLIQYYNGEERAKGNILERFSAQQFPDLHSELNLSSLELGDSALYFCASSPPTSEAFFGQGTRLTVV.

This clone was detected once. This sequence joins TRBV2 and TRBJ2-7, with 14 bases that match TRBD2. CDR3 length equals 15 residues. Germline V CDR1 and CDR2: SNHLY, FYNNEI. V shed 8 bases and J 0 bases; nucleotides not matched to a gene: 3. The CDR3 DNA reads TGTGCCAGCGCCGGACTAGCGGGGGGCTCCTACGAGCAGTACTTC. Protein: CASAGLAGGSYEQYF.

The V call is TRBV9, the J call TRBJ1-2, with D possibly being TRBD1 (5 bases). The CDR3 contains 16 residues. CDR1 is SGDLS, CDR2 YYNGEE, per germline. Trimming cost V 0 bases and J 4 bases, with 16 bases left between them. The CDR3 nucleotides are TGTGCCAGCAGCGTAGGACGAAGGGGAGCCCTCTATGGCTACACCTTC. This sequence encodes CASSVGRRGALYGYTF. Full variable domain (remainder filled in from reference TRBV9 and TRBJ1-2): DSGVTQTPKHLITATGQRVTLRCSPRSGDLSVYWYQQSLDQGLQFLIQYYNGEERAKGNILERFSAQQFPDLHSELNLSSLELGDSALYFCASSVGRRGALYGYTFGSGTRLTVV.

The CDR3 here is CASSPTYSYNEQFF. The CDR3 DNA sequence: TGTGCCAGCAGCCCGACTTACTCCTACAATGAGCAGTTCTTC. The chain recombines TRBV11-2 with TRBJ2-1; D unresolved. Germline V gene sequence: CDR1 SGHAT, CDR2 FQNNGV. V dropped 5 bases and J dropped 0 bases, with 8 bases sitting between them. The CDR3 length is 14 residues.

The V call is TRBV18, the J call TRBJ2-5; D remains ambiguous. Germline V gene sequence: CDR1 KGHSH, CDR2 LQKENI. CDR3 size: 14 residues. V was cut by 0 bases and J by 4 bases, with 9 bases left in between. This chain's CDR3 is CASSPPSRPETQYF. CDR3 bases: TGTGCCAGCTCACCACCGAGCCGGCCAGAGACCCAGTACTTC.

This clone has more than one count but fewer than ten. This sequence joins TRBV5-4 and TRBJ1-2; D not certain. V dropped 2 bases and J dropped 8 bases, with 10 bases sitting between them. Looked up from germline, CDR1 is SGHNT and CDR2 is YYREEE (reference sequence). The CDR3 has 12 residues. The CDR3 coding sequence is TGTGCCAGCAGCTTCGGAGGAAACGGCTACACCTTC. Its protein is CASSFGGNGYTF.

The chain employs TRBV7-9 and TRBJ1-4; D is ambiguous. Trimming shortened V by 4 bases and J by 0 bases, and 12 bases separated the two germline ends. This CDR3 is built from 16 residues. Germline CDR1 is SEHNR and CDR2 is FQNEAQ (reference sequence). The CDR3 DNA follows: TGTGCCAGCAGCTCCCACCTGCGAACAACTAATGAAAAACTGTTTTTT. It encodes CASSSHLRTTNEKLFF. Complete variable domain (other parts from reference TRBV7-9 and TRBJ1-4): DTGVSQNPRHKITKRGQNVTFRCDPISEHNRLYWYRQTLGQGPEFLTYFQNEAQLEKSRLLSDRFSAERPKGSFSTLEIQRTEQGDSAMYLCASSSHLRTTNEKLFFGSGTQLSVL.

This rearrangement joins TRBV7-8 to TRBJ2-1, with TRBD2 matching 11 bases. The trim removed 10 bases at V and 5 bases at J, leaving 13 bases unmatched. The CDR3 covers 16 residues. Germline V lookup: CDR1 SGHVS, CDR2 FQNEAQ. Written as DNA, the CDR3 is TGTGCCACCCGAAGGGGGCCGGGACTAGCGGACAATGAGCAGTTCTTC. Translating it yields CATRRGPGLADNEQFF.

The chain is built from TRBV27 and TRBJ2-5, with D hard to call. This CDR3 region has 12 residues. V lost 6 bases, J lost 2 bases, and 7 bases lay in between. Germline-derived CDR1 and CDR2 are MNHEY and SMNVEV (reference sequence). CDR3 sequence: CASRSKQETQYF. The CDR3 DNA follows: TGTGCCAGCAGGAGCAAGCAAGAGACCCAGTACTTC.

A few counts support this clone. The J gene is TRBJ1-5, the V gene TRBV7-8; D is unclear. The CDR3 covers 15 residues. CDR1 is SGHVS, CDR2 FQNEAQ, per germline. The ends were cut back, 0 bases at V and 1 base at J, with 7 bases in the middle. CDR3 in amino acids: CASSLALGSNQPQHF. The CDR3 DNA reads TGTGCCAGCAGCTTAGCGCTTGGGAGCAATCAGCCCCAGCATTTT. The whole variable domain, remainder taken from reference TRBV7-8 and TRBJ1-5, is GAGVSQSPRYKVAKRGQDVALRCDPISGHVSLFWYQQALGQGPEFLTYFQNEAQLDKSGLPSDRFFAERPEGSVSTLKIQRTQQEDSAVYLCASSLALGSNQPQHFGDGTRLSIL.

This clone was observed a few times. This chain uses TRBV7-9 with TRBJ2-5; weak D call: TRBD1 (5 bases). This CDR3 region has 15 residues. The germline V gene has CDR1 SEHNR and CDR2 FQNEAQ (reference sequence). The V end lost 5 bases, the J end lost 1 base, and 14 bases lay between the germline ends. CDR3 sequence: CASSPRVLSQETQYF. In DNA form, the CDR3 reads TGTGCCAGCAGCCCCAGGGTTCTATCCCAAGAGACCCAGTACTTC.

The chain couples TRBV29-1 to TRBJ1-3; tentative D call: TRBD1 (5 bases). Per the germline V gene, CDR1 is SQVTM and CDR2 is ANQGSEA. The CDR3 contains 16 residues. With 4 bases removed from V and 0 bases from J, the gap between germline ends came to 16 bases. Written as DNA, the CDR3 is TGCAGCGTTGGAATTTTTGGGGGGACCTCTGGAAACACCATATATTTT. Its translation: CSVGIFGGTSGNTIYF.